This T cell receptor (beta chain) was sequenced in a study of cytomegalovirus exposure and HLA in healthy donors. The CDR3 extends over 18 amino acids. CDR1 LGHNA and CDR2 YNFKEQ come from the germline V gene. V lost 1 base and J lost 5; bases outside the gene matches: 16. Regarding the study as a whole: Later analysis suggested most CMV-associated TCR beta chains were HLA-restricted. A later analysis reportedly found fewer N-insertions in an Asian-associated ancestry cluster than the roughly 680-donor mean. Analysis was carried out at a later point, and it linked a missense DCLRE1C variant to TCR beta V- and J-gene trimming. The authors listed 164 TCR beta chains as cytomegalovirus-associated.

The primer mix had 60 Vbeta and 13 Jbeta primers. The table came from immunoSEQ multiplex PCR; TCRdb's copy has only in-frame clones and leaves some out. The data show about 160,000 clones, 65% to 85% seen once. Note on this clone: Its antigen is not known.

The gene calls are TRBV4-2 and TRBJ2-7; 8 bases agree with TRBD1. The specimen sequenced was PBMCs. The TCR was taken from a male donor in good health and CMV-seropositive. DNA of the CDR3: TGTGCCAGCAGCCAAGTATTCAATACGCCGCAGGGGGCAAACGAGCAGTACTTC. This sequence encodes CASSQVFNTPQGANEQYF.